This section outlines one T cell receptor (beta chain) sequence together with its context. This record belongs to a study of cytomegalovirus exposure and HLA in healthy donors. 13 Jbeta primers and 60 Vbeta primers were used for the PCR. The assay was immunoSEQ multiplex PCR, and TCRdb's table has in-frame clones only and misses some. The sample data list around 190,000 clones. The CDR3 covers 13 residues. V gave up 10 bases and J gave up 10 bases; unmatched junction bases: 5. CDR1 SNHLY and CDR2 FYNNEI come from the germline V gene. This chain uses TRBV2 with TRBJ2-1; 15 nucleotides match TRBD2. The TCR was taken from a woman younger than 45 in good health and CMV-seropositive. Input material: PBMCs. The CDR3 reads CATGGLAGGEQFF. The CDR3 DNA reads TGTGCCACCGGCGGACTAGCGGGAGGGGAGCAGTTCTTC.